A single sample gave rise to the 22 T cell receptor beta chains below, sequenced in a study of shared clonotypes between healthy human individuals. Sequencing used immunoSEQ multiplex PCR; TCRdb keeps in-frame clones, though not all of them. Of fewer than 200,000 clones listed, about 93% are singletons. The source material was naive CD4+ T cells sorted from blood. The subset was: CD45RA+ positively selected. The receptors were gathered from a young woman in good health.

The DNA for the CDR3 is TGTGCCAGCGGCCCCGGGCAATCACCCCTCCACTTT. It encodes CASGPGQSPLHF. V is TRBV28 and J is TRBJ1-6, with D unresolved. Germline CDR1 MDHEN, CDR2 SYDVKM. CDR3 length equals 12 residues. Trimming removed 8 bases from V and 10 bases from J, with 12 bases in between.

The chain carries TRBV6-5 and TRBJ1-1; D call uncertain. Trimming took 2 bases from V and 1 from J, leaving 8 bases between them. CDR3 length: 14 amino acids. CDR1 is MNHEY, CDR2 SVGAGI, per germline. The CDR3 DNA follows: TGTGCCAGCAGTTACGGCGGGCGGAACACTGAAGCTTTCTTT. Amino acids: CASSYGGRNTEAFF.

This chain links TRBV6-5 with TRBJ2-6, with unresolved D. Germline V lookup: CDR1 MNHEY, CDR2 SVGAGI. This CDR3 has 15 amino acids. V lost 6 bases and J 0 bases, leaving 9 bases between the germline ends. The CDR3 sequence is CASSPDFSGANVLTF. In DNA form, the CDR3 reads TGTGCCAGCAGCCCTGATTTCTCTGGGGCCAACGTCCTGACTTTC.

This clone was found once. The chain has TRBV5-4 and TRBJ2-7, with unresolved D. CDR3 size: 12 residues. Germline V CDR1 and CDR2: SGHNT, YYREEE (reference sequence). V lost 2 bases, J lost 6 bases, and 9 bases lay in between. DNA for the CDR3: TGTGCCAGCAGCTTCTTTATGGGCGAGCAGTACTTC. Protein product: CASSFFMGEQYF.

The chain is built from TRBV5-1 and TRBJ1-1, with 7 bases matching TRBD1. Germline CDR1 is SGHRS and CDR2 is YFSETQ. V dropped 4 bases and J dropped 6; count of bases not matched to a gene: 9. The CDR3 is 14 residues long. The CDR3 sequence is CASSQGQSLSEAFF. In DNA form, the CDR3 reads TGCGCCAGCAGCCAGGGACAGAGTCTCTCTGAAGCTTTCTTT.

The chain joins TRBV9 to TRBJ1-4; D uncertain. V lost 2 bases to trimming and J lost 3 bases, with 14 bases between them. CDR1 SGDLS and CDR2 YYNGEE come from the germline V gene. The CDR3 loop spans 16 amino acids. The CDR3 coding sequence is TGTGCCAGCAGCGTTGGGTCCGGCACTTCTAATGAAAAACTGTTTTTT. Translating it yields CASSVGSGTSNEKLFF.

V usage is TRBV5-1 and J usage is TRBJ2-7, with D perhaps matching TRBD2 (6 bases). The CDR3 spans 14 residues. Germline values: CDR1 SGHRS, CDR2 YFSETQ. The V end was cut by 3 bases, the J end by 4 bases, with 14 bases between. The CDR3 coding sequence is TGCGCCAGCAGCTCCCCAGCGGGTACTTACGAGCAGTACTTC. This translates into CASSSPAGTYEQYF.

This rearrangement joins TRBV5-1 to TRBJ2-3; D might be TRBD1 (6 bases). The germline V gene has CDR1 SGHRS and CDR2 YFSETQ. This CDR3 is built from 15 residues. Deletions cut 1 base from V and 4 bases from J, with 13 bases between. The DNA of the CDR3 is TGCGCCAGCAGCTTGTCGCAACAGGGAGCAGATACGCAGTATTTT. It encodes CASSLSQQGADTQYF.

In this sample, this clone turned up once. The chain has TRBV29-1 and TRBJ2-1; 11 nucleotides match TRBD2. The germline V gene encodes CDR1 SQVTM and CDR2 ANQGSEA. CDR3 size: 16 residues. V lost 7 bases and J lost 6; bases outside the gene matches: 14. The CDR3 loop is CSASKILAGGANEQFF. The CDR3, as DNA: TGCAGCGCCTCTAAGATATTAGCGGGAGGGGCCAATGAGCAGTTCTTC.

This clone occurred once. This chain connects TRBV5-8 to TRBJ2-5; 8 nucleotides align to TRBD1. With the DNA end fitting TRBJ2-7 better, the J assignment may be wrong. This CDR3 is 14 amino acids long. The germline V gene encodes CDR1 SGHTS and CDR2 YDEGEE. The CDR3 coding sequence is TGTGCCAGCAGCTTGGGGCCAGGGGGCAACGAGCAGTACTTC. Translating gives CASSLGPGGNEQYF.

The chain couples TRBV25-1 to TRBJ2-6, with unresolved D. V lost 4 bases and J 1 base, leaving 8 bases between the germline ends. The CDR3 is 15 residues long. CDR1 and CDR2 (germline): MGHDK, SYGVNS. CDR3 loop: CASSVWDSGANVLTF. The CDR3 bases are TGTGCCAGCAGTGTCTGGGATTCTGGGGCCAACGTCCTGACTTTC.

The V call is TRBV10-3, the J call TRBJ2-3; 15 positions agree with TRBD2. With 6 bases clipped from V and 5 bases from J, the junction kept 12 bases outside the gene matches. Germline V gene data show CDR1 as ENHRY and CDR2 as SYGVKD. The CDR3 contains 18 residues. The CDR3 sequence is CAIRRTSGRAVTLDTQYF. The CDR3 DNA is TGTGCCATCAGGAGGACTAGCGGGAGGGCCGTAACATTAGATACGCAGTATTTT.

CDR3 bases: TGTGCCAGCAGTGAAGCGCGGCAGAACACTGAAGCTTTCTTT. Protein: CASSEARQNTEAFF. V usage is TRBV2 and J usage is TRBJ1-1, with D unclear. The CDR3 is made up of 14 amino acids. The V and J ends lost 0 bases and 1 base respectively, with 6 bases between them. The germline CDR1 and CDR2 sequences are SNHLY and FYNNEI.

The chain recombines TRBV18 with TRBJ1-1, with TRBD1 matching 8 bases. Germline CDR1 KGHSH, CDR2 LQKENI. J lost 7 bases, V lost 5 bases, and 6 bases had no gene match. The CDR3 runs 13 residues. CDR3 DNA: TGTGCCAGCTCATCGGGACAGGCACGTGAAGCTTTCTTT. It encodes CASSSGQAREAFF.

The DNA for the CDR3 is TGTGCCAGCAGCCCCGTCAGGGGGACGGAGGCTTTCTTT. This encodes CASSPVRGTEAFF. The chain links TRBV6-4 to TRBJ1-1, with 7 positions matching TRBD1. The germline V gene encodes CDR1 MRHNA and CDR2 SNTAGT. The V gene end was trimmed by 6 bases and the J gene end by 11 bases; junction bases not matched to a gene: 12. The CDR3 extends over 13 amino acids.

This chain uses TRBV6-6 with TRBJ1-4; D remains unclear. The CDR3 sequence is 14 residues long. V lost 4 bases to trimming and J lost 3 bases, with 9 bases between them. The V gene's germline CDR1 is MNHNY and CDR2 SVGAGI (reference sequence). CDR3 residues: CASSSQAPNEKLFF. In DNA form, the CDR3 reads TGTGCCAGCAGTTCCCAGGCGCCTAATGAAAAACTGTTTTTT.

Only one count was recorded for this clone. The chain uses TRBV6-5 and TRBJ2-7; 9 positions match TRBD1. CDR3 size: 14 residues. Germline CDR1 and CDR2: MNHEY and SVGAGI. V gave up 6 bases and J gave up 1 base; unmatched junction bases: 4. The CDR3 sequence: CASRTGGASYEQYF. The CDR3 DNA sequence: TGTGCCAGCAGAACAGGGGGCGCATCCTACGAGCAGTACTTC.

The chain is built from TRBV6-1 and TRBJ2-7; 8 bases align to TRBD1. The germline gives CDR1 MNHNS, CDR2 SASEGT. The CDR3 has 14 residues. The ends lost 5 bases at V and 3 bases at J; junction bases unmatched: 6. In DNA, the CDR3 is TGTGCCAGCAGTCAACAGGGGGGAGTCTACGAGCAGTACTTC. Translated: CASSQQGGVYEQYF.

The chain recombines TRBV19 with TRBJ2-7, with D unclear. Trimming removed 4 bases at V and 3 bases at J, with 10 bases between. The CDR3 extends over 13 amino acids. Germline CDR1 reads LNHDA; CDR2 reads SQIVND (reference sequence). CDR3 nucleotides: TGTGCCAGTAGTACCAGACAATTCTACGAGCAGTACTTC. This encodes CASSTRQFYEQYF.

This chain connects TRBV5-1 to TRBJ2-4; a possible D gene is TRBD1 (6 bases). CDR1 and CDR2 from the germline V gene are SGHRS and YFSETQ. V was cut by 0 bases and J by 8 bases, with 15 bases left in between. This CDR3 is 15 amino acids long. This chain's CDR3 is CASSLDRAQADIQYF. The DNA of the CDR3 is TGCGCCAGCAGCTTGGACAGGGCCCAGGCGGACATTCAGTACTTC.

As for this clone: At one boundary the junction diverges from the germline segment, which might be a read error. The V gene is TRBV11-2, the J gene TRBJ2-7; D remains ambiguous. This CDR3 is 10 amino acids long. Germline assignment: CDR1 SGHAT and CDR2 FQNNGV. Written as DNA, the CDR3 is TGTGCCAGCAGCTCCTTCGAGCAGTACTTC. Residues: CASSSFEQYF.

The chain recombines TRBV15 with TRBJ2-7; 9 bases map to TRBD1. Trimming cost V 4 bases and J 3 bases; bases outside gene matches: 4. Germline V gene data show CDR1 as LNHNV and CDR2 as YYDKDF (reference sequence). There are 14 residues in the CDR3. CDR3 nucleotide sequence: TGTGCCACCAGCAACAGGGGGCACAGCTACGAGCAGTACTTC. It is translated as CATSNRGHSYEQYF.